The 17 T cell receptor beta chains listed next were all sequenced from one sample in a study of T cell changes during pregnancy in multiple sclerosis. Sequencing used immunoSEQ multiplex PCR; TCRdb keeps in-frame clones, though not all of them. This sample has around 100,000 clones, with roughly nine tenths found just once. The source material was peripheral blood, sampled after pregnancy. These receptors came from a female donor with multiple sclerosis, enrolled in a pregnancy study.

CDR3 nucleotide sequence: TGTGCCAGCAGCCCCCAAGACGGGGGAAGCGGGGAGCTGTTTTTT. Translated: CASSPQDGGSGELFF. The V and J genes are TRBV7-8 and TRBJ2-2; TRBD2 might be the D (6 bases). V was clipped by 5 bases and J by 7 bases, with 17 bases between them. Germline V gives CDR1 SGHVS, CDR2 FQNEAQ. The CDR3 spans 15 residues. Full variable domain (remainder filled in from reference TRBV7-8 and TRBJ2-2): GAGVSQSPRYKVAKRGQDVALRCDPISGHVSLFWYQQALGQGPEFLTYFQNEAQLDKSGLPSDRFFAERPEGSVSTLKIQRTQQEDSAVYLCASSPQDGGSGELFFGEGSRLTVL.

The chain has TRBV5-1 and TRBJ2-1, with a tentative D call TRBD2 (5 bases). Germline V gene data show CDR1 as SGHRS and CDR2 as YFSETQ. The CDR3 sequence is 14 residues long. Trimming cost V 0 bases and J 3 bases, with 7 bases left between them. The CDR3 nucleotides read TGCGCCAGCAGCTTGGCCGCGGGCTACAATGAGCAGTTCTTC. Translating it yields CASSLAAGYNEQFF.

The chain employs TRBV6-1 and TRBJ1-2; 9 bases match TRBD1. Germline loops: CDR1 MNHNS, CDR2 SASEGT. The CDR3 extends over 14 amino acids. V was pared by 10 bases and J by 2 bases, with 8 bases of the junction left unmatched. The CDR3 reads CATRTGGPNYGYTF. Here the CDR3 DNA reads TGTGCCACTCGTACAGGGGGCCCAAACTATGGCTACACCTTC.

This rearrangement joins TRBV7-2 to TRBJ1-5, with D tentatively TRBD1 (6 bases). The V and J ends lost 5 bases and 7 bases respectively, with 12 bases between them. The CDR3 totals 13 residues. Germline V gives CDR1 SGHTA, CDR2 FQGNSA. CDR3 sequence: CASSLTGQQPQHF. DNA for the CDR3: TGTGCCAGCAGCCTAACAGGGCAGCAGCCCCAGCATTTT.

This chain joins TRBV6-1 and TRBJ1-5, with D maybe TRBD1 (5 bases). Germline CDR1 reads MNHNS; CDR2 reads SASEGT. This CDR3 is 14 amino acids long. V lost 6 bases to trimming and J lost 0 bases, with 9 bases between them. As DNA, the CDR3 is TGTGCCAGCAGCACTCAGGGTAGCAATCAGCCCCAGCATTTT. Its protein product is CASSTQGSNQPQHF.

The CDR3 region has the DNA TGTGCCAGTAGTATCGGGGACAGGGGAGGGTATTATTCACCCCTCCACTTT. This sequence encodes CASSIGDRGGYYSPLHF. The chain joins TRBV19 to TRBJ1-6; 10 nucleotides align to TRBD1. CDR1 and CDR2 from the germline V gene are LNHDA and SQIVND (reference sequence). The CDR3 runs 17 residues. V was pared by 3 bases and J by 8 bases, with 10 bases of the junction left unmatched.

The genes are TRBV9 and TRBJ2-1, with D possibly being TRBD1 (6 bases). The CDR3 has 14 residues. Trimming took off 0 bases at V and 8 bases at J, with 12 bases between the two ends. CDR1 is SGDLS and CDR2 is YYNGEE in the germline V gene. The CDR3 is CASSVASGADEQFF. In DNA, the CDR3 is TGTGCCAGCAGCGTAGCTTCAGGGGCCGATGAGCAGTTCTTC.

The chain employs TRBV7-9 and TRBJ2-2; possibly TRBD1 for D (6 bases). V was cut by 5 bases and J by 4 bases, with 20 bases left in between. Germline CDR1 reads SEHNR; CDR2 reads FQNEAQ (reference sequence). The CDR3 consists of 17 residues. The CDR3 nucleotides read TGTGCCAGCAGCCAGCGCAAACTCGGGACAAGCACCGGGGAGCTGTTTTTT. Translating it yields CASSQRKLGTSTGELFF.

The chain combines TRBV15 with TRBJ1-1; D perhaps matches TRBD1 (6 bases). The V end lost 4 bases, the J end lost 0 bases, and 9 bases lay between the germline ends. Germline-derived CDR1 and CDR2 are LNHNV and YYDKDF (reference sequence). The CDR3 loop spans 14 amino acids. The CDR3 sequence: CATSKDSMNTEAFF. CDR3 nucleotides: TGTGCCACCAGCAAGGACAGTATGAACACTGAAGCTTTCTTT.

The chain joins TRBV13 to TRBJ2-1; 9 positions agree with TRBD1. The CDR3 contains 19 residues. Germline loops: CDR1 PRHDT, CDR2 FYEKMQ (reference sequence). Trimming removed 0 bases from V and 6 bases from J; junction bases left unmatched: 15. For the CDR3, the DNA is TGTGCCAGCAGCTTAGGCCTCGGACAGGGGCCCTCCGACCCCAATGAGCAGTTCTTC. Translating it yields CASSLGLGQGPSDPNEQFF. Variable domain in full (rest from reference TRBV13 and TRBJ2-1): AAGVIQSPRHLIKEKRETATLKCYPIPRHDTVYWYQQGPGQDPQFLISFYEKMQSDKGSIPDRFSAQQFSDYHSELNMSSLELGDSALYFCASSLGLGQGPSDPNEQFFGPGTRLTVL.

CDR3 coding DNA: TGTGCCAGCAGAGGTACGAGGGTGGAGCAGTACTTC. It is translated as CASRGTRVEQYF. The J gene is TRBJ2-7, the V gene TRBV2; D possibly corresponds to TRBD2 (5 bases). CDR3 size: 12 residues. Germline V gene data show CDR1 as SNHLY and CDR2 as FYNNEI. V was cut by 6 bases and J by 7 bases, with 13 bases left in between.

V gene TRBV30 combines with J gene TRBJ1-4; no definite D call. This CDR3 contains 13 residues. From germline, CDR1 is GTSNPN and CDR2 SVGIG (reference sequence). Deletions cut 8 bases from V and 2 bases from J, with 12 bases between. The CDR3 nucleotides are TGTGCCAGCTCCGGGAGTACTAATGAAAAACTGTTTTTT. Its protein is CASSGSTNEKLFF.

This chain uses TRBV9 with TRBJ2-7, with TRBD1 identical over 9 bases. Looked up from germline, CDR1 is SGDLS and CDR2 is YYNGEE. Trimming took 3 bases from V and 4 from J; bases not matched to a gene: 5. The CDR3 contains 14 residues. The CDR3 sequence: CASSGGQGEYEQYF. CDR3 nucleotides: TGTGCCAGCAGCGGGGGACAGGGAGAGTACGAGCAGTACTTC.

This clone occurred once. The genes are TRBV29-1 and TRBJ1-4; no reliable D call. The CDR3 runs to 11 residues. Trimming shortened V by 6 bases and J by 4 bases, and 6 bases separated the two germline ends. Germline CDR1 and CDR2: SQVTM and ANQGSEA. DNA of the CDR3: TGCAGCGTCTTTCTTAATGAAAAACTGTTTTTT. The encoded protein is CSVFLNEKLFF.

The CDR3 DNA is TGTGCCAGCAGCGCGGGGGGGGGAGCTAACTATGGCTACACCTTC. Translated: CASSAGGGANYGYTF. V and J are TRBV9 and TRBJ1-2; tentatively, D is TRBD1 (5 bases). The CDR3 runs to 15 residues. V lost 3 bases and J lost 0, with 12 bases in between. CDR1 and CDR2 (germline): SGDLS, YYNGEE.

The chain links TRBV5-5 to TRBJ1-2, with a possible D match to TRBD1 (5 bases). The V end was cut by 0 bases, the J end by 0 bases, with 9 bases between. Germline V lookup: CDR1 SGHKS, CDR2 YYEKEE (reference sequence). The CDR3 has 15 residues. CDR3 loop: CASSLADSPNYGYTF. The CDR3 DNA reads TGTGCCAGCAGCTTGGCCGACAGTCCTAACTATGGCTACACCTTC. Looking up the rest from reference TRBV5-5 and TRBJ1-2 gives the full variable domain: DAGVTQSPTHLIKTRGQQVTLRCSPISGHKSVSWYQQVLGQGPQFIFQYYEKEERGRGNFPDRFSARQFPNYSSELNVNALLLGDSALYLCASSLADSPNYGYTFGSGTRLTVV.

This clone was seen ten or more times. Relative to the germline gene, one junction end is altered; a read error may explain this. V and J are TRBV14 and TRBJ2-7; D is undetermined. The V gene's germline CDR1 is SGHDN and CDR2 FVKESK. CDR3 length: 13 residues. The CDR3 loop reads CASSQDLRGEVTF. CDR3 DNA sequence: TGTGCCAGCAGCCAAGATCTCCGAGGAGAAGTTACCTTC.